The sequence of this T cell receptor beta chain was determined in a study of T-cell reconstitution after alpha-beta-depleted transplantation in children. CDR1 is SGHRS, CDR2 YFSETQ, per germline. V gave up 4 bases and J gave up 1 base; unmatched junction bases: 10. The length of the CDR3 is 16 residues. The TCRbeta library was prepared with unique molecular identifiers. TCRdb re-derived calls from the PCR reads in MiXCR, one entry per CDR3 protein. The sample lists about 250,000 distinct CDR3 sequences, roughly a quarter occurring once. The sequence was collected from a female patient aged 2 to 10 who had a stem cell transplant for congenital amegakaryocytic thrombocytopenia, so the T cells may come from the graft donor. The V gene is TRBV5-1, the J gene TRBJ2-7; TRBD1 aligns across 8 bases. The sequenced sample was PBMCs, mostly from graft donor cells, obtained 360 days after TCRalphabeta/CD19-depleted stem cell transplant. CDR3 bases: TGCGCCAGCAGCCCCCGGACAGGGATGACATCCTACGAGCAGTACTTC. Its translation is CASSPRTGMTSYEQYF.